Sequencing of this T cell receptor (beta chain) was carried out in a study of blood T cell repertoires in COVID-19. Study-level information: Sites across the United States, Italy and Spain contributed samples from acute and convalescent COVID-19. The cDNA or gDNA used as material had been derived from T cells, B-cell-depleted T cells, or PBMCs.

Under the authors' procedure: Amplifying reference gene primers gave estimates of nucleated cell counts. Produced via immunoSEQ multiplex PCR; TCRdb's table is partial and in-frame only. V and J calls plus clone size are reproduced from that table; the DNA served to infer D and trimming. The table has about 200,000 clones, roughly 88% seen once. The sequencing sample was made of peripheral blood. This sequence originates from a man over 45 with active or convalescent COVID-19.

The CDR3 here is CASSGTPYNEQFF. DNA of the CDR3: TGTGCCAGCAGTGGGACACCTTACAATGAGCAGTTCTTC. The V and J genes are TRBV6-2 or TRBV6-3 and TRBJ2-1; tentatively, D is TRBD1 (6 bases). Deletions cut 5 bases from V and 4 bases from J, with 9 bases between. Germline loops: CDR1 MNHEY, CDR2 SVGEGT. The CDR3 covers 13 residues.